Listed here are 10 T cell receptor beta chains from one sample, sequenced in a study of blood T cell repertoires in COVID-19. Measured with immunoSEQ multiplex PCR; TCRdb has only the in-frame clones, and not every one. The table lists some 170,000 clones, around four fifths of them singletons, with about 10% in the top ten. The sample was peripheral blood. The receptors here all came from a woman of 80 years or more with active or convalescent COVID-19.

The genes are TRBV5-1 and TRBJ1-6; a weak D match, TRBD1 (6 bases). Per the germline V gene, CDR1 is SGHRS and CDR2 is YFSETQ. The V gene lost 4 bases and the J gene lost 7 bases, with 12 bases spanning the gap. CDR3 length: 14 residues. The CDR3 loop reads CASSMDGQNSPLHF. CDR3 sequence (DNA): TGCGCCAGCAGCATGGACGGACAGAATTCACCCCTCCACTTT.

This chain links TRBV1 with TRBJ1-2; the table calls TRBD1, which could not be checked here. TRBV1 is termed a pseudogene. The CDR3 runs 15 residues. CDR3 region: CTSSQGPKGADGYTF. DNA for the CDR3: TGCACCAGCAGCCAAGGGCCAAAAGGGGCGGATGGCTACACCTTC.

The rearrangement joins TRBV2 to TRBJ1-4, with 7 bases fitting TRBD1. Per germline, CDR1 SNHLY and CDR2 FYNNEI. The CDR3 runs to 16 residues. V lost 5 bases to trimming and J lost 7 bases; unmatched junction nucleotides: 13. As DNA, the CDR3 is TGTGCCAGCAGTATAGCGACAGGGCTCGTTGGTGAAAAACTGTTTTTT. It specifies CASSIATGLVGEKLFF.

Only a few counts were recorded for this clone. The rearrangement links TRBV3-1 (or the pseudogene TRBV3-2) to TRBJ2-7, with D hard to call. From germline, CDR1 is LGHDT and CDR2 YNNKEL (reference sequence). CDR3 size: 13 residues. Trimming cost V 0 bases and J 3 bases, with 6 bases left between them. In DNA form, the CDR3 reads TGTGCCAGCAGCCAAGAGGGCAGCTACGAGCAGTACTTC. The encoded protein is CASSQEGSYEQYF.

The rearrangement uses TRBV6-5 and TRBJ2-1, with D maybe TRBD1 (6 bases). Trimming stripped 0 bases from V and 3 bases from J, with 9 bases between. The CDR3 totals 15 residues. Looked up from germline, CDR1 is MNHEY and CDR2 is SVGAGI. CDR3 DNA: TGTGCCAGCAGTTACTCCAGGGGAGTCTACAATGAGCAGTTCTTC. Translated, it gives CASSYSRGVYNEQFF.

V usage is TRBV6-5 and J usage is TRBJ1-5, with D unresolved. The CDR3 loop spans 15 amino acids. Germline CDR1 reads MNHEY; CDR2 reads SVGAGI. The V and J ends lost 5 bases and 8 bases respectively, with 19 bases between them. CDR3 in amino acids: CASSLTPGAMEPQHF. As DNA, the CDR3 is TGTGCCAGCAGTCTTACCCCGGGAGCTATGGAGCCCCAGCATTTT.

The rearrangement joins TRBV27 to TRBJ1-1; 8 positions match TRBD1. Germline CDR1 is MNHEY and CDR2 is SMNVEV (reference sequence). The CDR3 is 15 amino acids. Trimming took 7 bases from V and 0 from J; bases not matched to a gene: 7. The CDR3 DNA sequence: TGTGCCAGCATCCGACAGGGGAACATGAACACTGAAGCTTTCTTT. As protein: CASIRQGNMNTEAFF.

The rearrangement links TRBV5-5 to TRBJ1-5; 9 bases fit TRBD1. Losses at the gene ends were 4 bases for V and 12 bases for J; bases not matched to a gene: 11. The CDR3 length is 14 residues. The germline CDR1 and CDR2 sequences are SGHKS and YYEKEE (reference sequence). The CDR3 DNA follows: TGTGCCAGCAGCACGGGACAGGGCCGCGTGGTCCAGCATTTT. Protein sequence: CASSTGQGRVVQHF.

The CDR3 DNA reads TGTGCCAGCAGCTTGACGACAGGGGGCAACGGAGGCTACACCTTC. Translating it yields CASSLTTGGNGGYTF. The chain uses TRBV5-6 and TRBJ1-2; 10 bases fit TRBD1. The J segment lost 8 bases and the V segment lost 1 base, leaving 8 bases of the junction unmatched. This CDR3 is 15 amino acids long. CDR1 SGHDT and CDR2 YYEEEE come from the germline V gene.

The chain employs TRBV28 and TRBJ1-3; D may be TRBD1 (6 bases). In germline, CDR1 is MDHEN, CDR2 SYDVKM. The CDR3 length is 14 residues. Trimming took off 2 bases at V and 4 bases at J, with 9 bases between the two ends. In nucleotides, the CDR3 is TGTGCCAGCAGTTTAGAACAGGGAGGAAACACCATATATTTT. It encodes CASSLEQGGNTIYF.